One sample yielded the 2 T cell receptor beta chains listed below, sequenced in a study of blood T cell repertoires in COVID-19. Only in-frame clones appear in the TCRdb table, and some are missing; sequencing was by immunoSEQ multiplex PCR. The profile shows 410,000 or so clones, about nine tenths of them singletons. The specimen was peripheral blood. The receptors were sampled from a woman under 40 with active or convalescent COVID-19.

The sample holds a few counts of this clone. The chain links TRBV15 to TRBJ2-1; TRBD2 is a possible D gene (6 bases). V lost 5 bases and J lost 4, with 15 bases in between. Germline V gene sequence: CDR1 LNHNV, CDR2 YYDKDF (reference sequence). The CDR3 covers 15 residues. CDR3 sequence reads: CATSDRLDGYNEQFF. The CDR3 DNA is TGTGCCACCAGCGATCGACTAGACGGGTACAATGAGCAGTTCTTC.

This rearrangement joins TRBV2 to TRBJ1-2; tentative D call: TRBD1 (6 bases). The CDR3 runs to 15 residues. The germline V gene encodes CDR1 SNHLY and CDR2 FYNNEI. V lost 3 bases to trimming and J lost 7 bases, with 18 bases between them. CDR3 residues: CASSDYATGGGGYTF. The CDR3 DNA sequence: TGTGCCAGCAGTGATTACGCGACAGGAGGCGGTGGCTACACCTTC.